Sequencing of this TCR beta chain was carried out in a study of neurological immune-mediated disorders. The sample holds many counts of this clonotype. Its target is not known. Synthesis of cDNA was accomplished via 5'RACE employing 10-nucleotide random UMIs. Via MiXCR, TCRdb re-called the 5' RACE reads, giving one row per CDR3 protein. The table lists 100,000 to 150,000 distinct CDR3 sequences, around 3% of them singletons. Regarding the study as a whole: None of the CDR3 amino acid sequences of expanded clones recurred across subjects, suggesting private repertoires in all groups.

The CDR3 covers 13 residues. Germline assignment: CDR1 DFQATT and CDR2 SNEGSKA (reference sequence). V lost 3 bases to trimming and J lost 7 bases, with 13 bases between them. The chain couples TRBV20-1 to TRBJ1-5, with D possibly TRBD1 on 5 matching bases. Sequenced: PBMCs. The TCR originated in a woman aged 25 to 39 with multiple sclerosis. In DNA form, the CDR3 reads TGCAGTGCTAGGAACCGAGCAGGGCAGCCCCAGCATTTT. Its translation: CSARNRAGQPQHF.